Each of the 17 T cell receptor beta chains below was sequenced from the same sample in a study of regulatory T cells in long-lasting Graves disease. Building the TCR beta libraries relied on iRepertoire HTBI primers, and CDR3 regions underwent Arm-PCR. TCRdb itself ran the multiplex PCR reads through MiXCR, one entry per CDR3 protein. Of some 370,000 distinct CDR3 sequences listed, 20% to 25% are singletons. Noted time point: persistent/refractory GD, antithyroid drugs over 5 years with positive TRAb. RNA from PBMCs was the source of the TCR library. The input for sequencing was peripheral blood mononuclear cells (PBMCs), taken when the disease was refractory, from a patient treated with antithyroid drugs. All receptors derive from a female donor with Graves disease.

This clonotype was found a few times. V usage is TRBV20-1 and J usage is TRBJ1-2; possible D gene TRBD1, 6 bases. Germline CDR1 reads DFQATT; CDR2 reads SNEGSKA (reference sequence). The CDR3 spans 14 residues. V was trimmed by 3 bases and J by 4 bases, leaving 15 bases between them. CDR3 bases: TGCAGTGCTAGTGCCCCAGGGGTCGGCTATGGCTACACCTTC. Residues: CSASAPGVGYGYTF.

V usage is TRBV4-2 and J usage is TRBJ2-5; perhaps D is TRBD1 or TRBD2 (5 bases each). Germline CDR1 reads LGHNA; CDR2 reads YNFKEQ. The CDR3 totals 17 residues. Trimming stripped 1 base from V and 3 bases from J, with 18 bases between. As DNA, the CDR3 is TGTGCCAGCAGCCAAGTGTCAGAGGGGCAGGGTAAAGAGACCCAGTACTTC. It translates to CASSQVSEGQGKETQYF.

This clonotype was recorded many times. This chain links TRBV12-3 or TRBV12-4 with TRBJ2-2, with TRBD2 identical over 8 bases. The V and J ends lost 5 bases and 5 bases, in that order; junction bases with no gene match: 4. The CDR3 runs 14 residues. CDR3 nucleotides: TGTGCCAGCAGTGCCGGGACTAGTACCGGGGAGCTGTTTTTT. Protein sequence: CASSAGTSTGELFF.

This clonotype was counted only a few times. DNA of the CDR3: TGTGCCAGCAGCGCACAGGGGGCCCAAGAGACCCAGTACTTC. It translates to CASSAQGAQETQYF. The genes are TRBV9 and TRBJ2-5, with 9 bases matching TRBD1. Losses at the gene ends were 3 bases for V and 1 base for J; bases not matched to a gene: 1. Germline CDR1 and CDR2: SGDLS and YYNGEE. The CDR3 spans 14 residues.

The rearrangement uses TRBV29-1 and TRBJ1-2; perhaps TRBD1 as D (6 bases). The germline CDR1 and CDR2 sequences are SQVTM and ANQGSEA. The CDR3 has 15 amino acids. Trimming cost V 4 bases and J 4 bases, with 19 bases left between them. Written as DNA, the CDR3 is TGCAGCGTTGGGGACGCGGCAGGGGAATCCTATGGCTACACCTTC. The encoded protein is CSVGDAAGESYGYTF.

This clonotype was picked up many times. This sequence joins TRBV2 and TRBJ2-3; 9 positions agree with TRBD1. The CDR3 sequence is 16 residues long. CDR1 and CDR2 (germline): SNHLY, FYNNEI. V shed 6 bases and J 3 bases; nucleotides not matched to a gene: 10. The CDR3: CASSKDRGVGTDTQYF. DNA for the CDR3: TGTGCCAGCAGCAAGGACAGGGGAGTAGGAACAGATACGCAGTATTTT. The variable domain in full, with the rest retrieved from reference TRBV2 and TRBJ2-3, is EPEVTQTPSHQVTQMGQEVILRCVPISNHLYFYWYRQILGQKVEFLVSFYNNEISEKSEIFDDQFSVERPDGSNFTLKIRSTKLEDSAMYFCASSKDRGVGTDTQYFGPGTRLTVL.

This clonotype turned up a few times. CDR3 sequence reads: CASSLVSHIQYF. The CDR3 DNA is TGTGCCAGCAGCTTGGTTAGTCACATTCAGTACTTC. V is TRBV5-8 and J is TRBJ2-4; unclear D gene. This CDR3 region has 12 residues. The germline V gene encodes CDR1 SGHTS and CDR2 YDEGEE. Trimming took 0 bases from V and 8 from J, leaving 6 bases between them.

The rearrangement links TRBV27 to TRBJ1-1, with 8 nucleotides matching TRBD1. The CDR3 runs 14 residues. The J segment lost 7 bases and the V segment lost 6 bases, leaving 10 bases of the junction unmatched. Germline V CDR1 and CDR2: MNHEY, SMNVEV (reference sequence). The CDR3 DNA reads as TGTGCCAGCAGCCCGCAGGGGGCGATGGTTGAAGCTTTCTTT. It is translated as CASSPQGAMVEAFF.

V and J are TRBV14 and TRBJ1-2, with D possibly matching TRBD1 (5 bases). V lost 5 bases and J 5 bases, leaving 12 bases between the germline ends. This CDR3 region has 13 residues. Germline values: CDR1 SGHDN, CDR2 FVKESK. CDR3 nucleotide sequence: TGTGCCAGCAGCTTCCGGGGGTCATATGGCTACACCTTC. Translated: CASSFRGSYGYTF. The whole variable domain, filled in from reference TRBV14 and TRBJ1-2, reads EAGVTQFPSHSVIEKGQTVTLRCDPISGHDNLYWYRRVMGKEIKFLLHFVKESKQDESGMPNNRFLAERTGGTYSTLKVQPAELEDSGVYFCASSFRGSYGYTFGSGTRLTVV.

This clonotype appeared many times. The chain links TRBV20-1 to TRBJ2-4; D is unresolved. Trimming took off 3 bases at V and 3 bases at J, with 9 bases between the two ends. The CDR3 contains 13 residues. Germline V gene lookup returns CDR1 DFQATT and CDR2 SNEGSKA (reference sequence). The CDR3 nucleotides are TGCAGTGCTAGGGGCCAGGACAAAAACATTCAGTACTTC. This encodes CSARGQDKNIQYF.

There are a few counts of this clonotype. This rearrangement joins TRBV10-2 to TRBJ2-5; D not resolved. Germline CDR1 WSHSY, CDR2 SAAADI. This CDR3 contains 14 residues. V dropped 11 bases and J dropped 7 bases, with 23 bases sitting between them. Here the CDR3 reads CACQANTVEGTQYF. The DNA for the CDR3 is TGCGCCTGCCAAGCAAATACGGTTGAAGGGACCCAGTACTTC.

On this clonotype: Mismatch with germline at one junction end may stem from a read error. This chain uses TRBV12-3 or TRBV12-4 with TRBJ2-3; D gene uncertain. The CDR3 contains 13 residues. The CDR3 nucleotides read TGTCCCAGCAGCCGAACACGTCGGGATACGCAGTATTTT. Its translation: CPSSRTRRDTQYF.

The chain is built from TRBV7-9 and TRBJ2-5; 7 nucleotides line up with TRBD1. V was clipped by 3 bases and J by 5 bases; unmatched bases: 6. In germline, CDR1 is SEHNR, CDR2 FQNEAQ (reference sequence). The CDR3 runs to 14 residues. CDR3 bases: TGTGCCAGCAGCTTTTTAGGGGGCGACGAGACCCAGTACTTC. Amino acid sequence: CASSFLGGDETQYF.

J is TRBJ2-7 and V is TRBV12-3 or TRBV12-4; D possibly uses TRBD1 or TRBD2 (5 bases each). V was shortened by 5 bases and J by 6 bases, with 17 bases between the two germline ends. This CDR3 has 14 amino acids. The DNA for the CDR3 is TGTGCCAGCAGTCTACGATGGTCAGGGACCGAGCAGTACTTC. Protein product: CASSLRWSGTEQYF.

The CDR3 loop reads CASSSPGGGQETQYF. As DNA, the CDR3 is TGTGCCAGCAGCTCCCCCGGGGGGGGACAAGAGACCCAGTACTTC. The chain uses TRBV7-9 and TRBJ2-5; 8 bases align to TRBD2. The CDR3 covers 15 residues. Germline V gene data show CDR1 as SEHNR and CDR2 as FQNEAQ (reference sequence). V trimming: 4 bases; J trimming: 2 bases; junction bases outside the gene matches: 6.

Remarks on this clonotype: Being one base from a much bigger clone, this may be a read error. The chain has TRBV28 and TRBJ2-7; 7 bases agree with TRBD2. This CDR3 spans 16 amino acids. The germline V gene encodes CDR1 MDHEN and CDR2 SYDVKM. The ends lost 5 bases at V and 1 base at J; junction bases unmatched: 11. This CDR3 is CASSAGTKGLSYEQYF. Written as DNA, the CDR3 is TGTGCCAGCAGTGCAGGGACTAAGGGCCTATCCTACGAGCAGTACTTC.

Only a few counts were recorded for this clonotype. The rearrangement links TRBV10-2 to TRBJ2-7; 11 nucleotides agree with TRBD2. Germline V gene lookup returns CDR1 WSHSY and CDR2 SAAADI. CDR3 size: 16 residues. J gave up 7 bases and V 6 bases, and 14 bases lay outside the gene matches. The CDR3: CASRRSGLAVSREQYF. As DNA, the CDR3 is TGCGCCAGCAGGAGATCGGGACTAGCGGTGAGTCGAGAGCAGTACTTC.